This T cell receptor beta chain was captured by sequencing in a study of blood T cell repertoires in COVID-19. Trimming took off 2 bases at V and 6 bases at J, with 14 bases between the two ends. Per germline, CDR1 MDHEN and CDR2 SYDVKM. CDR3 size: 14 residues. This clone has just one count. Original methodology: Estimated nucleated cell counts came from reference gene primer amplification. The data were produced by immunoSEQ multiplex PCR, yet TCRdb's version contains in-frame clones alone and is incomplete. V and J calls plus clone size are reproduced from that table; the DNA served to infer D and trimming. The profile covers approximately 100,000 clones, with approximately 86% appearing a single time and 2% to 3% taken by the ten largest.

This sequence was found in a woman aged 45 to 65 who had recovered from COVID-19. Material for sequencing was PBMCs or T cells enriched from blood (not recorded which). The J gene is TRBJ2-7, the V gene TRBV28, with TRBD1 as a possible D gene (5 bases). CDR3 residues: CASSLQGPPGEQYF. The DNA for the CDR3 is TGTGCCAGCAGTTTACAGGGCCCACCGGGCGAGCAGTACTTC.